This record concerns one TCR beta chain sequence. Its specificity is not known. Trimming removed 5 bases from V and 0 bases from J, with 8 bases in between. The CDR3 length is 13 residues. The source of the sample is a study of T cell responses to AZD1222 COVID-19 vaccine. Across the study: It was second doses at about 4 or about 12 weeks that were pooled. Overall study findings and caveats: When two AZD1222 doses had been given, Spike-specific TCR breadth and depth rose.

TCRdb's table, derived via immunoSEQ multiplex PCR, lists solely in-frame clones and lacks some. The sample carries roughly 93,000 clones, roughly nine tenths recorded once. The chain recombines TRBV12-3 or TRBV12-4 with TRBJ2-7; D might be TRBD1 (5 bases). This TCR derives from an adult in good health. This specimen was peripheral blood, taken on day 0 of AZD1222 vaccination. The CDR3 DNA reads TGTGCCAGCAGTGGAAGGGGCTCCTACGAGCAGTACTTC. Translation: CASSGRGSYEQYF.